This T cell receptor beta chain was captured by sequencing in a study of T cell responses to AZD1222 COVID-19 vaccine. Across the whole study: Whether given at about 4 or about 12 weeks, second doses were pooled.

This clone is a singleton in its sample. What it binds is not known. Points from the study as a whole: At baseline, seropositivity was found in only a handful of AZD1222 recipients. Repertoires in all cases were sampled only once the peak T cell response had passed.

Between the trimmed V and J ends, which lost 0 bases and 0 bases, there was a span of 17 bases. The CDR3 length is 18 residues. CDR1 and CDR2 (germline): MNHEY, SMNVEV (reference sequence). Using immunoSEQ multiplex PCR, the repertoire was profiled, and TCRdb retains in-frame clones only, with some absent. The sample lists fewer than 200,000 clones, around nine tenths occurring once. The rearrangement joins TRBV27 to TRBJ1-2; the D gene is possibly TRBD1 (6 bases). The sample in question was peripheral blood, obtained on day 0 of AZD1222 vaccination. This clonotype was obtained from an adult in good health. The CDR3 bases are TGTGCCAGCAGTTTATCCCGGCAGGGGTCACAAGCTAACTATGGCTACACCTTC. This gives the protein CASSLSRQGSQANYGYTF.